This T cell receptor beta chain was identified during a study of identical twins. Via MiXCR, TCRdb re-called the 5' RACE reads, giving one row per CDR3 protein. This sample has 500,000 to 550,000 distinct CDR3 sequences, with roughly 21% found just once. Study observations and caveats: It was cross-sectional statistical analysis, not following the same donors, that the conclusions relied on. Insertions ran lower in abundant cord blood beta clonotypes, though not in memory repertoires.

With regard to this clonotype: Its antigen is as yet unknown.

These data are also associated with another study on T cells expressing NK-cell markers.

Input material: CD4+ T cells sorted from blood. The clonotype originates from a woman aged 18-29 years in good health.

The CDR3 DNA reads as TGTGCCAGCACATTGGTGTCCCCAGAGACCCAGTACTTC. Translation: CASTLVSPETQYF. The rearrangement links TRBV5-5 to TRBJ2-5, with D unclear. Per the germline V gene, CDR1 is SGHKS and CDR2 is YYEKEE (reference sequence). Trimming removed 6 bases at V and 4 bases at J, with 13 bases between. This CDR3 has 13 residues.